Shown below are 16 T cell receptor beta chains from a single sample sequenced in a study of blood T cell repertoires in COVID-19. The data were produced by immunoSEQ multiplex PCR, yet TCRdb's version contains in-frame clones alone and is incomplete. The sample holds about 230,000 clones, about 84% seen once. Sequenced: peripheral blood. These receptors originate from a woman older than 75 with acute or convalescent COVID-19.

The gene calls are TRBV7-9 and TRBJ2-1, with 7 bases lining up with TRBD2. Germline CDR1 is SEHNR and CDR2 is FQNEAQ (reference sequence). J lost 7 bases, V lost 2 bases, and 8 bases had no gene match. The CDR3 is 15 residues long. CDR3 sequence (DNA): TGTGCCAGCAGCTTATACTCTAGCGGAAGAAATGAGCAGTTCTTC. This codes for CASSLYSSGRNEQFF.

This clone showed up just a few times. The chain recombines TRBV2 with TRBJ2-7; 8 bases are a match to TRBD2. There are 14 residues in the CDR3. Germline values: CDR1 SNHLY, CDR2 FYNNEI. J was trimmed by 4 bases and V by 2 bases; bases with no gene match: 4. The CDR3 DNA reads as TGTGCCAGCAGTGAACGCGGGAGGATATACGAGCAGTACTTC. This gives the protein CASSERGRIYEQYF.

The J gene is TRBJ2-2, the V gene TRBV5-4; 14 bases map to TRBD2. This CDR3 region has 17 residues. The J segment lost 0 bases and the V segment lost 4 bases, leaving 2 bases of the junction unmatched. Germline CDR1 SGHNT, CDR2 YYREEE (reference sequence). The CDR3 spells CASSMGLAGANTGELFF. The CDR3 DNA sequence: TGTGCCAGCAGCATGGGACTAGCGGGGGCGAACACCGGGGAGCTGTTTTTT. The whole variable domain, remainder taken from reference TRBV5-4 and TRBJ2-2, is ETGVTQSPTHLIKTRGQQVTLRCSSQSGHNTVSWYQQALGQGPQFIFQYYREEENGRGNFPPRFSGLQFPNYSSELNVNALELDDSALYLCASSMGLAGANTGELFFGEGSRLTVL.

This clone was recorded once. The chain uses TRBV21-1 and TRBJ2-7; the table's D call, TRBD2, was not checked against the DNA. TRBV21-1 has pseudogene status. This CDR3 is 15 amino acids long. DNA for the CDR3: TGTGCCAGGGGGACTAGCGGAAAAAGGCCCTACGAGCAGTACTTC. Protein: CARGTSGKRPYEQYF.

The chain recombines TRBV3-1 (or the pseudogene TRBV3-2) with TRBJ1-2, with TRBD1 as a possible D gene (6 bases). The CDR3 is 13 residues long. In germline, CDR1 is LGHDT, CDR2 YNNKEL (reference sequence). The V and J ends lost 6 bases and 2 bases respectively, with 10 bases between them. Here the CDR3 reads CASSLGQNYGYTF. DNA for the CDR3: TGTGCCAGCAGTCTAGGACAGAACTATGGCTACACCTTC.

This chain connects TRBV3-1 (or the pseudogene TRBV3-2) to TRBJ2-7, with D possibly matching TRBD1 (5 bases). The CDR3 loop spans 15 amino acids. Per the germline V gene, CDR1 is LGHDT and CDR2 is YNNKEL (reference sequence). Deletions cut 1 base from V and 2 bases from J, with 12 bases between. CDR3 in amino acids: CASSQAPGKTYEQYF. CDR3 sequence (DNA): TGTGCCAGCAGCCAAGCGCCAGGGAAAACCTACGAGCAGTACTTC.

This chain uses TRBV7-8 with TRBJ2-7; D is undetermined. Per germline, CDR1 SGHVS and CDR2 FQNEAQ. V dropped 3 bases and J dropped 3 bases, with 18 bases sitting between them. This CDR3 spans 16 amino acids. CDR3 in DNA: TGTGCCAGCAGCTTCGAAAGGTTCCCTGGGCACTACGAGCAGTACTTC. Translating it yields CASSFERFPGHYEQYF.

The genes are TRBV6-5 and TRBJ1-5; 7 nucleotides agree with TRBD1. Germline V gene lookup returns CDR1 MNHEY and CDR2 SVGAGI. Trimming removed 7 bases from V and 6 bases from J; junction bases left unmatched: 9. The CDR3 is 14 residues long. CDR3 loop: CASKPGQTFQPQHF. As DNA, the CDR3 is TGTGCCAGCAAGCCGGGACAGACTTTTCAGCCCCAGCATTTT.

The CDR3 reads CASSPLPDRAYEQYF. DNA of the CDR3: TGTGCCAGCTCACCACTACCGGACAGGGCCTACGAGCAGTACTTC. The rearrangement uses TRBV18 and TRBJ2-7; TRBD1 matches at 8 bases. The CDR3 has 15 residues. V shed 1 base and J 2 bases; nucleotides not matched to a gene: 4. Germline V lookup: CDR1 KGHSH, CDR2 LQKENI.

The rearrangement links TRBV6-4 to TRBJ1-2, with D possibly being TRBD1 (6 bases). V lost 2 bases and J lost 7, with 11 bases in between. This CDR3 has 13 amino acids. CDR1 is MRHNA, CDR2 SNTAGT, per germline. The DNA for the CDR3 is TGTGCCAGCAGTGACCAGGGGTATGGTGGCTACACCTTC. The encoded protein is CASSDQGYGGYTF.

The chain combines TRBV28 with TRBJ2-7; 9 nucleotides align to TRBD2. CDR3 length equals 14 residues. The J segment lost 4 bases and the V segment lost 6 bases, leaving 7 bases of the junction unmatched. Looked up from germline, CDR1 is MDHEN and CDR2 is SYDVKM. CDR3 amino acids: CASSLLAGRYEQYF. CDR3 sequence (DNA): TGTGCCAGCAGCCTCCTAGCGGGAAGATACGAGCAGTACTTC. Using reference TRBV28 and TRBJ2-7 for the parts outside the CDR3, the full variable domain is DVKVTQSSRYLVKRTGEKVFLECVQDMDHENMFWYRQDPGLGLRLIYFSYDVKMKEKGDIPEGYSVSREKKERFSLILESASTNQTSMYLCASSLLAGRYEQYFGPGTRLTVT.

The chain recombines TRBV6-5 with TRBJ1-2, with D hard to call. This CDR3 has 12 residues. Germline lookup yields CDR1 MNHEY and CDR2 SVGAGI. The germline V and J ends were trimmed by 6 bases and 2 bases, with 7 bases remaining between them. This chain's CDR3 is CASRLKNYGYTF. CDR3 in DNA: TGTGCCAGCAGACTTAAAAACTATGGCTACACCTTC.

This clone was seen many times. The rearrangement links TRBV4-2 to TRBJ1-2, with D hard to call. Germline V gene sequence: CDR1 LGHNA, CDR2 YNFKEQ. V was shortened by 0 bases and J by 7 bases, with 15 bases between the two germline ends. This CDR3 comprises 15 residues. CDR3 in amino acids: CASSQDSVGIAGYTF. CDR3 nucleotides: TGTGCCAGCAGCCAAGATTCGGTCGGGATAGCTGGCTACACCTTC.

The V call is TRBV6-5, the J call TRBJ1-1; 9 positions agree with TRBD1. The J segment lost 5 bases and the V segment lost 7 bases, leaving 8 bases of the junction unmatched. Germline CDR1 is MNHEY and CDR2 is SVGAGI. CDR3 length equals 14 residues. The CDR3 reads CASNQQGAATEAFF. The CDR3 nucleotides are TGTGCCAGCAACCAACAGGGGGCCGCGACTGAAGCTTTCTTT.

The V call is TRBV4-1, the J call TRBJ2-1, with a possible D match to TRBD1 (5 bases). The CDR3 spans 14 residues. Trimming removed 2 bases from V and 7 bases from J, with 12 bases in between. The germline V gene encodes CDR1 MGHRA and CDR2 YSYEKL. The CDR3 nucleotides are TGCGCCAGCAGCCAACAGGGTGGAAGGAATGAGCAGTTCTTC. Its protein product is CASSQQGGRNEQFF.

The chain employs TRBV30 and TRBJ2-5; 8 bases are a match to TRBD2. CDR1 GTSNPN and CDR2 SVGIG come from the germline V gene (reference sequence). The CDR3 consists of 15 residues. J lost 5 bases, V lost 3 bases, and 11 bases had no gene match. CDR3 DNA sequence: TGTGCCTGGAGCCCCCCTGGCGGGAGGCGTGAGACCCAGTACTTC. Encoded protein: CAWSPPGGRRETQYF.